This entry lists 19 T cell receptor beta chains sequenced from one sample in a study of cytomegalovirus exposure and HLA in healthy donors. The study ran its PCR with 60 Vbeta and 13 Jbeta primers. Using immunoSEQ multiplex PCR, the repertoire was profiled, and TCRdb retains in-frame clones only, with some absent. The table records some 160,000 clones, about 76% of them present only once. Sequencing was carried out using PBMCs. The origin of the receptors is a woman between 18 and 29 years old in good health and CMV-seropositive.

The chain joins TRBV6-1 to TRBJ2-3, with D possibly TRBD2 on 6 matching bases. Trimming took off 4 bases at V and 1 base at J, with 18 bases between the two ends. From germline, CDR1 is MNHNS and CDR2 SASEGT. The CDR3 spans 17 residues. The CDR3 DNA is TGTGCCAGCAGTGCCTTCGGTAGCGGTTCCGGCACAGATACGCAGTATTTT. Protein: CASSAFGSGSGTDTQYF.

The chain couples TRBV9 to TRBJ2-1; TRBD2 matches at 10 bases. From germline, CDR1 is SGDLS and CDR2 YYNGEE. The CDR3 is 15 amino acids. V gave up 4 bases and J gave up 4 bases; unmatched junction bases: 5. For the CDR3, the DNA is TGTGCCAGCAGCCCCAGGACTAGCGGATACAATGAGCAGTTCTTC. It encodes CASSPRTSGYNEQFF.

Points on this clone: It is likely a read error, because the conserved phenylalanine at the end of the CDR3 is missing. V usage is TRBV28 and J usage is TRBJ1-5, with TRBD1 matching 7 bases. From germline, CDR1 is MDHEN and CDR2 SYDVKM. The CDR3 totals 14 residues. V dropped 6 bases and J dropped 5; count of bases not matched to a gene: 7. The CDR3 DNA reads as TGTGCCAGCAGGGGAGACAGGGAGGATCAGCCCCAGCATCTT. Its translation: CASRGDREDQPQHL.

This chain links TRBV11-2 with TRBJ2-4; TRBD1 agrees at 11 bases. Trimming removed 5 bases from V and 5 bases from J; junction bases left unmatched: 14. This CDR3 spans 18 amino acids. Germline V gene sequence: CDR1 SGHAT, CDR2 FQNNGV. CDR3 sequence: CASSPLTRDRGSQNIQYF. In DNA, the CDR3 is TGTGCCAGCAGCCCGTTGACCCGGGACAGGGGGTCCCAAAACATTCAGTACTTC.

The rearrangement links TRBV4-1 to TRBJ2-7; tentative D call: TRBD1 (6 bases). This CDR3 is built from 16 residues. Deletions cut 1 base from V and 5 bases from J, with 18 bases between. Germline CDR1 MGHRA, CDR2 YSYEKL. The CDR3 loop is CASSQGLSAGADEQYF. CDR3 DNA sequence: TGCGCCAGCAGCCAAGGTCTTTCGGCAGGGGCGGACGAGCAGTACTTC.

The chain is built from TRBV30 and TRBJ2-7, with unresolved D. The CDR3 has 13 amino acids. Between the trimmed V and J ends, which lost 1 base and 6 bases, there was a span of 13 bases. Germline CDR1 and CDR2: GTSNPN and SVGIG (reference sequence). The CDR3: CAWSGSFGSEQYF. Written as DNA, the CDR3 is TGTGCCTGGAGTGGGTCTTTCGGGTCCGAGCAGTACTTC.

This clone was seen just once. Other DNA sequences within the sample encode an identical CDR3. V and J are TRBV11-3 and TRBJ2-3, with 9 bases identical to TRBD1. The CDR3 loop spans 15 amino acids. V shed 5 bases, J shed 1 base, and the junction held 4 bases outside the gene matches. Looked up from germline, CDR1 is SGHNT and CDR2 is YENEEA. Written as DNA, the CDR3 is TGTGCCAGCAGCCCTCGACAGGGGGGCACAGATACGCAGTATTTT. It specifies CASSPRQGGTDTQYF.

CDR3 sequence reads: CASSPPLASRGRNGYTF. DNA of the CDR3: TGCGCCAGCAGCCCCCCGTTAGCTAGCAGGGGAAGGAATGGCTACACCTTC. The V call is TRBV10-2, the J call TRBJ1-2, with D maybe TRBD1 (6 bases). Germline loops: CDR1 WSHSY, CDR2 SAAADI. The V end lost 6 bases, the J end lost 6 bases, and 26 bases lay between the germline ends. This CDR3 is 17 amino acids long.

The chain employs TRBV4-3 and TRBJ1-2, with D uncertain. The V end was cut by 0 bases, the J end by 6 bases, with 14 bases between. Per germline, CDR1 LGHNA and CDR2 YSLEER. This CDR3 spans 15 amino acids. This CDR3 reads CASSQDRGMEDGYTF. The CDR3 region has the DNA TGCGCCAGCAGCCAAGATCGAGGCATGGAAGATGGCTACACCTTC.

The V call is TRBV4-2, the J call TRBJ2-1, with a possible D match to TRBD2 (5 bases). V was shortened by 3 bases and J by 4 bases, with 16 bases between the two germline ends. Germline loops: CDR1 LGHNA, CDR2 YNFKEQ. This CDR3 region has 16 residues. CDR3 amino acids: CASSQKASSPYNEQFF. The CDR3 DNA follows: TGTGCCAGCAGCCAGAAAGCGTCTAGCCCTTACAATGAGCAGTTCTTC.

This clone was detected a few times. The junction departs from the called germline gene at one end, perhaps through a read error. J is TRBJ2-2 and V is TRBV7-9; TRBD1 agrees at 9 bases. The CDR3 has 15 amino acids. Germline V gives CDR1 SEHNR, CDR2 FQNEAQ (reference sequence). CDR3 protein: CSSSPGQGNTGELFF. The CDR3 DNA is TGTTCCAGCAGCCCGGGACAGGGGAACACCGGGGAGCTGTTTTTT.

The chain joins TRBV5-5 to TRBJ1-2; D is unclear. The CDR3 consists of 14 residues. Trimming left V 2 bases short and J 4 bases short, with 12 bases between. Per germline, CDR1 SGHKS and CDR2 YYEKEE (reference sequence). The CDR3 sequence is CASSFREVGYGYTF. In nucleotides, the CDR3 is TGTGCCAGCAGCTTTCGGGAGGTTGGCTATGGCTACACCTTC.

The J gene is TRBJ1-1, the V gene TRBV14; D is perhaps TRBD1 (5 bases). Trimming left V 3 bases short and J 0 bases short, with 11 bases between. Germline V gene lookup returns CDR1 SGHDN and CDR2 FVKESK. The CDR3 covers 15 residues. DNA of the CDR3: TGTGCCAGCAGCCATGGGGCCCTAATGAACACTGAAGCTTTCTTT. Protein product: CASSHGALMNTEAFF.

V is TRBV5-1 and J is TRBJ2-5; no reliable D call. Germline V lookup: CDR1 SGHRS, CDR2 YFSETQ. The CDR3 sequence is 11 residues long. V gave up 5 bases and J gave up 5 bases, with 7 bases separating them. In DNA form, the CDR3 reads TGCGCCAGCAGGAGTTTGGAGACCCAGTACTTC. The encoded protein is CASRSLETQYF.

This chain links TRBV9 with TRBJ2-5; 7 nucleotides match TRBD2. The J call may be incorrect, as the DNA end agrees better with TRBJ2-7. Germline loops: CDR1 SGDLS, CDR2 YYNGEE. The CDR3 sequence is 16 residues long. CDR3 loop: CASSVGREISSYEQYF. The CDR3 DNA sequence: TGTGCCAGCAGCGTTGGGCGGGAGATAAGCTCCTACGAGCAGTACTTC.

The CDR3 sequence is CASSIGSGRGVYQETQYF. In DNA, the CDR3 is TGTGCCAGTAGTATCGGGAGCGGGAGGGGGGTTTACCAAGAGACCCAGTACTTC. This chain uses TRBV19 with TRBJ2-5; 10 nucleotides agree with TRBD2. V shed 3 bases, J shed 0 bases, and the junction held 10 bases outside the gene matches. Germline values: CDR1 LNHDA, CDR2 SQIVND (reference sequence). The CDR3 spans 18 residues. Full variable domain (rest looked up from reference TRBV19 and TRBJ2-5): DGGITQSPKYLFRKEGQNVTLSCEQNLNHDAMYWYRQDPGQGLRLIYYSQIVNDFQKGDIAEGYSVSREKKESFPLTVTSAQKNPTAFYLCASSIGSGRGVYQETQYFGPGTRLLVL.

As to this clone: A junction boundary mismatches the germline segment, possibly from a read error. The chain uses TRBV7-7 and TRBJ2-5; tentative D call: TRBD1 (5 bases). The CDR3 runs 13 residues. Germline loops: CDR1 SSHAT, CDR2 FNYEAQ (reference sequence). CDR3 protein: CASSLGPGETQYF. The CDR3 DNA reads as TGTGCTAGCAGCTTAGGCCCAGGGGAGACCCAGTACTTC.

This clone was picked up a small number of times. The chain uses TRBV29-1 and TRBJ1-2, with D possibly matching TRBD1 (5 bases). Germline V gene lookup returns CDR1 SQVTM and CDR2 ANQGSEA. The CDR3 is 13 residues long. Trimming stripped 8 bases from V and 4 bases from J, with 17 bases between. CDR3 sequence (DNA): TGCAGCTCTACTACGGGACTCGGCTATGGCTACACCTTC. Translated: CSSTTGLGYGYTF.

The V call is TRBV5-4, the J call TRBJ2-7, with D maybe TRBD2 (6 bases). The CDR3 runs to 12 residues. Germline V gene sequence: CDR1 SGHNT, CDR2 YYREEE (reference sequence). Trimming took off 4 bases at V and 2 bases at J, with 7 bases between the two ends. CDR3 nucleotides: TGTGCCAGCAGCCGGGGGACCTACGAGCAGTACTTC. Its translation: CASSRGTYEQYF.